This entry lists 16 T cell receptor beta chains sequenced from one sample in a study of T cells after somatic rescue of genetic block. Data came from immunoSEQ multiplex PCR; TCRdb stores just in-frame clones and leaves some out. The data show more than 10,000 clones, roughly 73% seen once. Sample: peripheral blood mononuclear cells (PBMCs). These receptors all stem from a boy between 10 and 17 years old.

In its sample, this clone ranks as medium-sized (0.01 to 0.1%). This rearrangement joins TRBV30 to TRBJ1-2, with D unresolved. CDR3 length: 11 amino acids. The V and J ends lost 4 bases and 4 bases respectively, with 7 bases between them. Germline CDR1 reads GTSNPN; CDR2 reads SVGIG (reference sequence). The CDR3 sequence is CAWKKSYGYTF. CDR3 DNA sequence: TGTGCCTGGAAGAAAAGCTATGGCTACACCTTC. Based on the CDR3 plus reference TRBV30 and TRBJ1-2, the full variable domain is SQTIHQWPATLVQPVGSPLSLECTVEGTSNPNLYWYRQAAGRGLQLLFYSVGIGQISSEVPQNLSASRPQDRQFILSSKKLLLSDSGFYLCAWKKSYGYTFGSGTRLTVV.

V gene TRBV30 combines with J gene TRBJ2-5, with D possibly being TRBD2 (6 bases). The J call is uncertain, as TRBJ2-7 better fits the DNA end. The CDR3 totals 14 residues. Germline V gene sequence: CDR1 GTSNPN, CDR2 SVGIG (reference sequence). CDR3 loop: CAWSRRTINYEQYF. CDR3 in DNA: TGTGCCTGGAGCCGACGGACTATCAACTACGAGCAGTACTTC.

This clone was counted once. The V call is TRBV5-1, the J call TRBJ2-1; D gene uncertain. V shed 0 bases and J shed 6 bases, with 16 bases lying between them. CDR1 is SGHRS and CDR2 is YFSETQ in the germline V gene. The CDR3 spans 16 residues. Here the CDR3 reads CASSLGDWAASNEQFF. DNA of the CDR3: TGCGCCAGCAGCTTGGGGGATTGGGCTGCTTCCAATGAGCAGTTCTTC.

This CDR3 is CASSLGAPREQYF. CDR3 bases: TGTGCCAGCAGTCTGGGGGCGCCTCGGGAGCAGTACTTC. The gene calls are TRBV28 and TRBJ2-7, with D tentatively TRBD1 (6 bases). CDR1 is MDHEN and CDR2 is SYDVKM in the germline V gene. Trimming took 5 bases from V and 7 from J, leaving 15 bases between them. The length of the CDR3 is 13 residues. Filled out from reference TRBV28 and TRBJ2-7, the complete variable domain reads DVKVTQSSRYLVKRTGEKVFLECVQDMDHENMFWYRQDPGLGLRLIYFSYDVKMKEKGDIPEGYSVSREKKERFSLILESASTNQTSMYLCASSLGAPREQYFGPGTRLTVT.

The chain is built from TRBV19 and TRBJ2-3; D perhaps matches TRBD2 (5 bases). The CDR3 length is 15 residues. V lost 10 bases and J lost 1, with 18 bases in between. In germline, CDR1 is LNHDA, CDR2 SQIVND (reference sequence). Here the CDR3 DNA reads TGTGCCACCAGCCTTCAGGACTTTCGCACAGATACGCAGTATTTT. This gives the protein CATSLQDFRTDTQYF.

In this sample, this clone turned up a few times. The V gene is TRBV6-5, the J gene TRBJ2-7; D gene uncertain. This CDR3 region has 14 residues. CDR1 and CDR2 from the germline V gene are MNHEY and SVGAGI. Trimming shortened V by 5 bases and J by 6 bases, and 17 bases separated the two germline ends. The chain's CDR3 is CASSDHSSPGEQYF. The CDR3 region has the DNA TGTGCCAGCAGTGACCATAGCAGTCCGGGCGAGCAGTACTTC.

This clone appeared once. The rearrangement uses TRBV5-8 and TRBJ1-5, with a weak D call TRBD1 (6 bases). V was shortened by 5 bases and J by 4 bases, with 7 bases between the two germline ends. The CDR3 runs 12 residues. CDR1 and CDR2 (germline): SGHTS, YDEGEE. The CDR3 sequence: CASRQGNQPQHF. In DNA form, the CDR3 reads TGTGCCAGCAGACAGGGTAATCAGCCCCAGCATTTT.

This chain connects TRBV6-1 to TRBJ2-2; D unresolved. V shed 4 bases and J shed 2 bases, with 11 bases lying between them. The CDR3 loop spans 15 amino acids. Germline values: CDR1 MNHNS, CDR2 SASEGT. In DNA form, the CDR3 reads TGTGCCAGCAGTGGCTCTAGGGTTAACACCGGGGAGCTGTTTTTT. It specifies CASSGSRVNTGELFF.

The V gene is TRBV5-5, the J gene TRBJ2-3; D not certain. CDR1 and CDR2 from the germline V gene are SGHKS and YYEKEE (reference sequence). Trimming removed 2 bases from V and 5 bases from J, with 15 bases in between. The CDR3 sequence is 15 residues long. CDR3 sequence reads: CASSLLDPPGDTQYF. The CDR3 DNA reads as TGTGCCAGCAGCTTATTAGACCCTCCGGGAGATACGCAGTATTTT.

This clone has a handful of counts. The rearrangement links TRBV7-9 to TRBJ2-1; the D gene is possibly TRBD2 (5 bases). Trimming cost V 5 bases and J 5 bases, with 16 bases left between them. The CDR3 is 15 amino acids. Germline V gene data show CDR1 as SEHNR and CDR2 as FQNEAQ (reference sequence). The CDR3 bases are TGTGCCAGCAGCGAGGTGAGCCTAGCAAACAATGAGCAGTTCTTC. Protein product: CASSEVSLANNEQFF.

In this sample, this clone is medium-sized. The genes are TRBV6-5 and TRBJ2-1; a weak D match, TRBD2 (6 bases). From germline, CDR1 is MNHEY and CDR2 SVGAGI. This CDR3 region has 12 residues. With 5 bases removed from V and 8 bases from J, the gap between germline ends came to 10 bases. CDR3 loop: CASSPEGDEQFF. CDR3 nucleotides: TGTGCCAGCAGTCCGGAGGGTGATGAGCAGTTCTTC.

This clone occurred once. This chain uses TRBV7-2 with TRBJ2-3; weak D call: TRBD1 (6 bases). The germline gives CDR1 SGHTA, CDR2 FQGNSA. V gave up 6 bases and J gave up 10 bases, with 17 bases separating them. This CDR3 has 13 residues. The CDR3 region is CASSSQGYAAQYF. CDR3 DNA: TGTGCCAGCAGTTCACAGGGTTACGCGGCGCAGTATTTT.

The CDR3 DNA follows: TGTGCCAGCAGTGAACTAGGGGGCCGCGGGGAGACCCAGTACTTC. Residues: CASSELGGRGETQYF. The gene calls are TRBV6-1 and TRBJ2-5; TRBD1 agrees at 7 bases. Unmatched junction bases numbered 8, after V lost 2 bases and J lost 5 bases. Germline CDR1 and CDR2: MNHNS and SASEGT. The CDR3 covers 15 residues.

The chain recombines TRBV15 with TRBJ2-2, with 7 positions matching TRBD2. The germline CDR1 and CDR2 sequences are LNHNV and YYDKDF (reference sequence). V lost 0 bases to trimming and J lost 7 bases; unmatched junction nucleotides: 8. This CDR3 comprises 16 residues. CDR3 region: CATSRDGAGVGGELFF. CDR3 DNA sequence: TGTGCCACCAGCAGAGACGGGGCGGGGGTAGGCGGGGAGCTGTTTTTT.

This rearrangement joins TRBV7-6 to TRBJ2-7, with a tentative D call TRBD1 (6 bases). Trimming removed 5 bases from V and 0 bases from J, with 20 bases in between. Looked up from germline, CDR1 is SGHVS and CDR2 is FNYEAQ. The CDR3 has 17 amino acids. The DNA of the CDR3 is TGTGCCAGCAGCCTCTCTTCCGTTGGACAGCTCTCCTACGAGCAGTACTTC. As protein: CASSLSSVGQLSYEQYF. The full variable domain, in which reference TRBV7-6 and TRBJ2-7 provide the parts outside the CDR3, is GAGVSQSPRYKVTKRGQDVALRCDPISGHVSLYWYRQALGQGPEFLTYFNYEAQQDKSGLPNDRFSAERPEGSISTLTIQRTEQRDSAMYRCASSLSSVGQLSYEQYFGPGTRLTVT.

The chain recombines TRBV27 with TRBJ2-2; D unresolved. Germline V gene sequence: CDR1 MNHEY, CDR2 SMNVEV (reference sequence). This CDR3 contains 10 residues. V dropped 8 bases and J dropped 4 bases, with 2 bases sitting between them. In DNA form, the CDR3 reads TGTGCCAGCTGCACCGGGGAGCTGTTTTTT. It codes for CASCTGELFF.